This entry features one TCR beta chain sequence. In the authors' methods: Estimated nucleated cell counts came from reference gene primer amplification. Produced via immunoSEQ multiplex PCR; TCRdb's table is partial and in-frame only. The V and J calls and clone size are taken from that table; D and trimming were inferred from the DNA. The repertoire consists of around 240,000 clones, with roughly four fifths occurring once and the leading ten covering around 7.2%. This record comes from a study of blood T cell repertoires in COVID-19. Looking at the study overall: Sites in the United States, Italy and Spain provided acute and convalescent COVID-19 samples. Sample material is recorded as cDNA or gDNA derived from T cells, B-cell-depleted T cells, or PBMCs.

CDR3 length: 15 amino acids. Germline loops: CDR1 SGHDN, CDR2 FVKESK. V dropped 1 base and J dropped 6 bases, with 15 bases sitting between them. The receptor comes from a woman in her 50s with acute or convalescent COVID-19. This chain joins TRBV14 and TRBJ1-1, with unresolved D. The specimen sequenced was peripheral blood. The CDR3 sequence is CASSQATGRWAEAFF. CDR3 sequence (DNA): TGTGCCAGCAGCCAAGCTACGGGTAGATGGGCTGAAGCTTTCTTT. The full variable domain, its missing parts supplied by reference TRBV14 and TRBJ1-1, is EAGVTQFPSHSVIEKGQTVTLRCDPISGHDNLYWYRRVMGKEIKFLLHFVKESKQDESGMPNNRFLAERTGGTYSTLKVQPAELEDSGVYFCASSQATGRWAEAFFGQGTRLTVV.